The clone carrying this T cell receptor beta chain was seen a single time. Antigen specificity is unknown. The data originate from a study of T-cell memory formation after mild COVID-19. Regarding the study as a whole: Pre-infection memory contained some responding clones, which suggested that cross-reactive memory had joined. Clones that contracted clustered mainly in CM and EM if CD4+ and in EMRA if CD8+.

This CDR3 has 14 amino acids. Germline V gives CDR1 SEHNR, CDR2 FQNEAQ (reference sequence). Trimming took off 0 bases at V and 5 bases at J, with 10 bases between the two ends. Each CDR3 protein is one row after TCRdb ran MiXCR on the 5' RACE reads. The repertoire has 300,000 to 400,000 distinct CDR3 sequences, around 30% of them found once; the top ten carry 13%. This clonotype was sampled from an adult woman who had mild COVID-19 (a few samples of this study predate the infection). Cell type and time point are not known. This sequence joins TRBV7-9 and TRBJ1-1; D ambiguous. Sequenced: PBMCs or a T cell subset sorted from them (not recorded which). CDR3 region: CASSLALIGTEAFF. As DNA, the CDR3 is TGTGCCAGCAGCTTAGCGCTCATTGGTACTGAAGCTTTCTTT. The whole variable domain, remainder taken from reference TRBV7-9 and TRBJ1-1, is DTGVSQNPRHKITKRGQNVTFRCDPISEHNRLYWYRQTLGQGPEFLTYFQNEAQLEKSRLLSDRFSAERPKGSFSTLEIQRTEQGDSAMYLCASSLALIGTEAFFGQGTRLTVV.